This T cell receptor (beta chain) was sequenced in a study of T cell repertoires and Cas9 in healthy adults. Study outcomes and limitations: Reportedly, SpCas9-reactive effector T cell proliferation and function were mitigated by SpCas9-reactive Tregs in vitro.

Note on this clone: Its antigen is not known.

Measured with immunoSEQ multiplex PCR; TCRdb has only the in-frame clones, and not every one. The table records approximately 21,000 clones, about nine tenths of them present only once. The junction had 11 bases not matched to a gene; V was cut back by 5 bases and J by 4 bases. Germline values: CDR1 LNHDA, CDR2 SQIVND (reference sequence). The CDR3 runs to 16 residues. The clonotype was recovered from a human donor in good health. This chain links TRBV19 with TRBJ1-5; 7 bases match TRBD1. Specimen: CD4+ effector T cells (CD127+, CD25-, CD137-, CD154-) from PBMCs; culture status not recorded. CDR3 DNA: TGTGCCAGTAGTTTGCAGGGGGGGTGGGAAAATCAGCCCCAGCATTTT. Its protein is CASSLQGGWENQPQHF.